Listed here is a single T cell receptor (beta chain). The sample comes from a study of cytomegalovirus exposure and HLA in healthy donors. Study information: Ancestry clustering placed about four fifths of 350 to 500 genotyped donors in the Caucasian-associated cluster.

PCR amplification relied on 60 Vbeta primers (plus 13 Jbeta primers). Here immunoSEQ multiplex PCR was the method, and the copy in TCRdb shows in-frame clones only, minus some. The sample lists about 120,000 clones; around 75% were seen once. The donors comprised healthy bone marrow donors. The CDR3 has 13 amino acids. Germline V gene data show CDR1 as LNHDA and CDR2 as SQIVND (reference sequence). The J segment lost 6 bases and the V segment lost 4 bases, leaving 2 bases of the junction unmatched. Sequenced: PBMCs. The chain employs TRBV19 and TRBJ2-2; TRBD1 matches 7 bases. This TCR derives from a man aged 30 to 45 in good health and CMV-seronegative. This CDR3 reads CASSRQGAGELFF. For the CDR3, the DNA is TGTGCCAGTAGTAGACAGGGTGCCGGGGAGCTGTTTTTT.